This TCR beta chain is drawn from a study of cytotoxic CD8 clonotypes in ibrutinib-treated CLL. Background on the study: After a median around 11 months on treatment (6 to 36), response samples were drawn.

Clones were read by immunoSEQ multiplex PCR, and TCRdb kept only the in-frame ones, dropping some. The sample comprises about 49,000 clones, approximately 51% of which are singletons, and approximately 32% rests with the top ten. Notes on this clone: Its specificity is not known.

Notes on the study in general: Contraction or stability on treatment was seen for public clonotypes, which were uncommon. The study found clonality rose at ibrutinib response, then fell toward baseline at progression.

This TCR was recovered from a human donor with chronic lymphocytic leukemia. This specimen consisted of PBMCs, obtained after 12 months of ibrutinib treatment.

The CDR3 is CASSILTTQGLRIQPQHF. For the CDR3, the DNA is TGTGCCAGTAGTATCCTAACCACACAGGGACTTAGGATTCAGCCCCAGCATTTT. The V and J genes are TRBV19 and TRBJ1-5, with D maybe TRBD1 (6 bases). Germline V gene lookup returns CDR1 LNHDA and CDR2 SQIVND (reference sequence). V was clipped by 3 bases and J by 6 bases, with 24 bases between them. The CDR3 sequence is 18 residues long.